The 29 T cell receptor beta chains in this list originate from one sample, sequenced in a study of T cells in Graves' hyperthyroidism and ophthalmopathy. RNA transcripts provided the source from which TCR beta CDR3 regions were amplified. First-round RT-PCR with HTBI primers amplified the TCR CDR3 region. Each CDR3 protein is one row after TCRdb ran MiXCR on the multiplex PCR reads. The repertoire consists of approximately 49,000 distinct CDR3 sequences, with roughly 56% occurring once and the leading ten covering over 30%. What was sequenced was peripheral blood or thyroid tissue (not recorded which). The source of these receptors is a man between 18 and 29 years old with Graves' hyperthyroidism.

There are many counts of this clonotype. This rearrangement joins TRBV27 to TRBJ2-7, with D possibly TRBD1 on 6 matching bases. Trimming took 6 bases from V and 3 from J, leaving 15 bases between them. This CDR3 region has 14 residues. The germline V gene encodes CDR1 MNHEY and CDR2 SMNVEV (reference sequence). CDR3 DNA: TGTGCCAGCAGCCAGGGGCTAGGGTTCTACGAGCAGTACTTC. Amino acid sequence: CASSQGLGFYEQYF.

The chain employs TRBV5-1 and TRBJ2-7; possibly TRBD1 or TRBD2 for D (5 bases each). Germline CDR1 is SGHRS and CDR2 is YFSETQ. The CDR3 spans 14 residues. Trimming took off 0 bases at V and 7 bases at J, with 14 bases between the two ends. Written as DNA, the CDR3 is TGCGCCAGCAGCTTGGCCGGGACGTCGCGTGAGCAGTACTTC. It yields the protein CASSLAGTSREQYF.

The rearrangement links TRBV9 to TRBJ1-6; 7 bases line up with TRBD1. V was clipped by 2 bases and J by 13 bases; unmatched bases: 12. CDR1 is SGDLS, CDR2 YYNGEE, per germline. The CDR3 is made up of 15 amino acids. The CDR3 coding sequence is TGTGCCAGCAGCGTGGGGACAGTGGTCTTGTCCCCCCTCCACTTT. Translated, it gives CASSVGTVVLSPLHF. Looking up the rest from reference TRBV9 and TRBJ1-6 gives the full variable domain: DSGVTQTPKHLITATGQRVTLRCSPRSGDLSVYWYQQSLDQGLQFLIQYYNGEERAKGNILERFSAQQFPDLHSELNLSSLELGDSALYFCASSVGTVVLSPLHFGNGTRLTVT.

The chain couples TRBV7-2 to TRBJ2-5; D possibly uses TRBD1 or TRBD2 (5 bases each). This CDR3 has 14 amino acids. Trimming left V 4 bases short and J 5 bases short, with 14 bases between. The germline gives CDR1 SGHTA, CDR2 FQGNSA. CDR3 protein: CASSWDPMVETQYF. The CDR3 DNA sequence: TGTGCCAGCAGCTGGGACCCCATGGTGGAGACCCAGTACTTC.

The gene calls are TRBV10-3 and TRBJ1-1, with TRBD1 matching 7 bases. V was clipped by 3 bases and J by 6 bases; unmatched bases: 16. Germline V gives CDR1 ENHRY, CDR2 SYGVKD. This CDR3 has 17 residues. CDR3 sequence reads: CAISDSGKGARSAEAFF. Written as DNA, the CDR3 is TGTGCCATCAGTGATTCGGGGAAGGGGGCCCGAAGCGCTGAAGCTTTCTTT.

The table lists this clonotype with many counts. V usage is TRBV4-1 and J usage is TRBJ2-7, with TRBD1 identical over 9 bases. CDR3 size: 17 residues. Germline V CDR1 and CDR2: MGHRA, YSYEKL. The V segment lost 3 bases and the J segment 4 bases; nucleotides outside the gene matches: 13. The CDR3 nucleotides are TGCGCCAGCAGCCAGGATCCAACCGTGGGACAGGGATACGAGCAGTACTTC. Residues: CASSQDPTVGQGYEQYF.

This chain links TRBV16 with TRBJ2-2; no reliable D call. This CDR3 is built from 15 residues. Germline V gene lookup returns CDR1 KGHSY and CDR2 FQNENV. Trimming stripped 4 bases from V and 2 bases from J, with 11 bases between. CDR3 DNA: TGTGCCAGCAGCCCATCCATGATAAACACCGGGGAGCTGTTTTTT. Protein: CASSPSMINTGELFF. Together with reference TRBV16 and TRBJ2-2, the CDR3 gives the full variable domain: GEEVAQTPKHLVRGEGQKAKLYCAPIKGHSYVFWYQQVLKNEFKFLISFQNENVFDETGMPKERFSAKCLPNSPCSLEIQATKLEDSAVYFCASSPSMINTGELFFGEGSRLTVL.

The chain joins TRBV11-2 to TRBJ1-5, with D perhaps TRBD1 (5 bases). V was shortened by 6 bases and J by 8 bases, with 14 bases between the two germline ends. This CDR3 comprises 13 residues. CDR1 is SGHAT and CDR2 is FQNNGV in the germline V gene. The CDR3 region has the DNA TGTGCCAGCAGTGAGACAAGGGGTGAGCCCCAGCATTTT. Residues: CASSETRGEPQHF.

Many counts were recorded for this clonotype. The chain carries TRBV6-6 and TRBJ1-4; 10 nucleotides line up with TRBD1. Trimming cost V 8 bases and J 5 bases; bases outside gene matches: 11. Germline-derived CDR1 and CDR2 are MNHNY and SVGAGI (reference sequence). This CDR3 has 16 amino acids. DNA for the CDR3: TGTGCCAGCCGCCGCGGGACAGGGGCCCCGAATGAAAAACTGTTTTTT. Protein sequence: CASRRGTGAPNEKLFF.

This clonotype was detected ten times or more. This chain joins TRBV6-5 and TRBJ2-7, with D uncertain. Trimming took off 0 bases at V and 7 bases at J, with 4 bases between the two ends. CDR1 and CDR2 (germline): MNHEY, SVGAGI. CDR3 length: 11 residues. The CDR3 sequence is CASSYSWEQYF. The CDR3 DNA follows: TGTGCCAGCAGTTACTCGTGGGAGCAGTACTTC.

This clonotype has just a few counts. The chain links TRBV29-1 to TRBJ2-7, with a tentative D call TRBD1 (6 bases). V dropped 6 bases and J dropped 7 bases, with 19 bases sitting between them. The CDR3 sequence is 13 residues long. Germline V lookup: CDR1 SQVTM, CDR2 ANQGSEA. The CDR3, as DNA: TGCAGCGTAAGTCCCACAGGGTCTAAGGAGCAGTACTTC. Translating it yields CSVSPTGSKEQYF.

This clonotype appeared many times. The chain recombines TRBV28 with TRBJ2-5; D not certain. Trimming stripped 5 bases from V and 12 bases from J, with 19 bases between. From germline, CDR1 is MDHEN and CDR2 SYDVKM. The CDR3 spans 13 residues. DNA for the CDR3: TGTGCCAGCAGTCCCTCAAACCCCGGAGCGAAGTACTTC. Translated, it gives CASSPSNPGAKYF. Variable domain in full (rest from reference TRBV28 and TRBJ2-5): DVKVTQSSRYLVKRTGEKVFLECVQDMDHENMFWYRQDPGLGLRLIYFSYDVKMKEKGDIPEGYSVSREKKERFSLILESASTNQTSMYLCASSPSNPGAKYFGPGTRLLVL.

This CDR3 reads CASSGASGQETQYF. CDR3 DNA: TGTGCCAGCAGTGGGGCTAGCGGACAAGAGACCCAGTACTTC. The V call is TRBV2, the J call TRBJ2-5; 7 positions match TRBD2. V lost 4 bases to trimming and J lost 2 bases; unmatched junction nucleotides: 4. The V gene's germline CDR1 is SNHLY and CDR2 FYNNEI. The CDR3 loop spans 14 amino acids.

This chain uses TRBV7-2 with TRBJ2-2; 8 bases are a match to TRBD1. Germline values: CDR1 SGHTA, CDR2 FQGNSA. V shed 4 bases and J 7 bases; nucleotides not matched to a gene: 14. This CDR3 has 17 residues. The CDR3 sequence is CASSSPPETGADGELFF. The CDR3 bases are TGTGCCAGCAGCTCACCCCCGGAGACAGGGGCGGACGGGGAGCTGTTTTTT.

The rearrangement joins TRBV10-2 to TRBJ2-3; TRBD1 matches at 8 bases. The CDR3 spans 14 residues. Germline V gene sequence: CDR1 WSHSY, CDR2 SAAADI. V lost 2 bases, J lost 9 bases, and 7 bases stayed unmatched. As DNA, the CDR3 is TGCGCCAGCAGTGAGGGCCAGGGGGCTTGGACGCAGTATTTT. Amino acids: CASSEGQGAWTQYF.

This clonotype was picked up many times. This sequence joins TRBV27 and TRBJ1-2, with TRBD1 matching 8 bases. With V trimmed by 3 bases and J by 6 bases, 3 bases remained unmatched. Looked up from germline, CDR1 is MNHEY and CDR2 is SMNVEV (reference sequence). The CDR3 is 13 amino acids. CDR3 DNA sequence: TGTGCCAGCAGTTTTACAGGGGGAAATGGCTACACCTTC. Protein sequence: CASSFTGGNGYTF.

The rearrangement joins TRBV10-3 to TRBJ1-2, with TRBD1 matching 9 bases. The V and J ends lost 4 bases and 0 bases, in that order; junction bases with no gene match: 12. The CDR3 covers 18 residues. Germline V CDR1 and CDR2: ENHRY, SYGVKD. Here the CDR3 reads CAISGGTGIPAANYGYTF. CDR3 DNA sequence: TGTGCCATCAGTGGAGGGACAGGGATTCCCGCAGCTAACTATGGCTACACCTTC.

In the case of this clonotype: This CDR3 is missing its conserved last phenylalanine or tryptophan, likely due to a read error. The chain links TRBV7-8 to TRBJ2-7, with a possible D match to TRBD1 (5 bases). The V and J ends lost 0 bases and 2 bases respectively, with 14 bases between them. The CDR3 covers 16 residues. The germline V gene encodes CDR1 SGHVS and CDR2 FQNEAQ. The CDR3 protein is CASSLAVGDSPYEQYL. The DNA of the CDR3 is TGTGCCAGCAGCTTAGCGGTAGGTGACAGTCCCTACGAGCAGTACCTC.

The chain employs TRBV6-2 or TRBV6-3 and TRBJ1-2; 7 bases fit TRBD1. V lost 6 bases and J lost 1; bases outside the gene matches: 8. Germline lookup yields CDR1 MNHEY and CDR2 SVGEGT. This CDR3 spans 15 amino acids. The CDR3 is CASSPGTANNYGYTF. In DNA, the CDR3 is TGTGCCAGCAGCCCCGGGACAGCTAATAACTATGGCTACACCTTC.

This clonotype was counted many times. The rearrangement joins TRBV28 to TRBJ1-5; TRBD1 might be the D (5 bases). Germline-derived CDR1 and CDR2 are MDHEN and SYDVKM. This CDR3 is built from 16 residues. V lost 4 bases to trimming and J lost 0 bases, with 13 bases between them. The CDR3 DNA is TGTGCCAGCAGTTCCAGTTGGGGGAATAGCAATCAGCCCCAGCATTTT. Its translation: CASSSSWGNSNQPQHF.

This clonotype was counted at least ten times. The chain joins TRBV5-1 to TRBJ2-7; D is possibly TRBD2 (6 bases). Germline V CDR1 and CDR2: SGHRS, YFSETQ. The CDR3 length is 14 residues. The V gene lost 4 bases and the J gene lost 3 bases, with 14 bases spanning the gap. The CDR3 nucleotides are TGCGCCAGCAGCACGAAGGTGGGGGGCTACGAGCAGTACTTC. Translating gives CASSTKVGGYEQYF.

The chain recombines TRBV29-1 with TRBJ2-5; a possible D gene is TRBD2 (5 bases). V was shortened by 2 bases and J by 2 bases, with 9 bases between the two germline ends. CDR1 and CDR2 (germline): SQVTM, ANQGSEA. CDR3 length equals 13 residues. CDR3 sequence: CSVETREQETQYF. The CDR3, as DNA: TGCAGCGTTGAAACTAGGGAGCAAGAGACCCAGTACTTC.

The chain couples TRBV7-3 to TRBJ1-2; weak D call: TRBD1 (5 bases). Trimming shortened V by 5 bases and J by 7 bases, and 14 bases separated the two germline ends. This CDR3 is built from 13 residues. From germline, CDR1 is SGHTA and CDR2 FQGTGA. The CDR3 region is CASSNRQGGGYTF. The CDR3 bases are TGTGCCAGCAGCAACAGGCAGGGCGGTGGCTACACCTTC.

This clonotype was seen many times. The gene calls are TRBV28 and TRBJ1-4; possible D gene TRBD1, 5 bases. V was shortened by 4 bases and J by 8 bases, with 14 bases between the two germline ends. Germline V gene sequence: CDR1 MDHEN, CDR2 SYDVKM. The CDR3 covers 14 residues. The chain's CDR3 is CASSWGVLSEKLFF. CDR3 nucleotides: TGTGCCAGCAGTTGGGGGGTTCTGAGCGAAAAACTGTTTTTT. Together with reference TRBV28 and TRBJ1-4, the CDR3 gives the full variable domain: DVKVTQSSRYLVKRTGEKVFLECVQDMDHENMFWYRQDPGLGLRLIYFSYDVKMKEKGDIPEGYSVSREKKERFSLILESASTNQTSMYLCASSWGVLSEKLFFGSGTQLSVL.

The chain links TRBV7-2 to TRBJ1-5; the D is unclear. Trimming removed 5 bases at V and 9 bases at J, with 11 bases between. Germline V lookup: CDR1 SGHTA, CDR2 FQGNSA. CDR3 length: 12 residues. The CDR3, as DNA: TGTGCCAGCAGCCGTACGGGTGGGCCCCAGCATTTT. Protein sequence: CASSRTGGPQHF.

This clonotype has ten or more counts. The chain uses TRBV5-1 and TRBJ2-7; possible D gene TRBD1, 6 bases. Germline CDR1 SGHRS, CDR2 YFSETQ. This CDR3 comprises 15 residues. Trimming stripped 6 bases from V and 2 bases from J, with 18 bases between. CDR3 DNA: TGCGCCAGCAAAACAGGGTTGGCCGGAACCTACGAGCAGTACTTC. As protein: CASKTGLAGTYEQYF.

About this clonotype itself: The CDR3 ends on some other residue instead of the conserved phenylalanine or tryptophan, so this is likely a read error. V gene TRBV5-6 combines with J gene TRBJ2-7; D is perhaps TRBD1 (5 bases). The germline V and J ends were trimmed by 4 bases and 3 bases, with 17 bases remaining between them. This CDR3 contains 15 residues. In germline, CDR1 is SGHDT, CDR2 YYEEEE. CDR3 loop: CASSNDRYPYYEQYS. CDR3 DNA: TGTGCCAGCAGCAACGACAGATACCCCTACTACGAGCAGTACTCC.

The chain has TRBV7-9 and TRBJ2-5; D not resolved. The CDR3 consists of 14 residues. Trimming took off 3 bases at V and 5 bases at J, with 13 bases between the two ends. CDR1 is SEHNR and CDR2 is FQNEAQ in the germline V gene (reference sequence). The CDR3 is CASSLMGVSETQYF. The CDR3 bases are TGTGCCAGCAGCTTGATGGGTGTCTCGGAGACCCAGTACTTC.

This clonotype was seen a handful of times. The chain carries TRBV20-1 and TRBJ2-7; D is perhaps TRBD2 (6 bases). Trimming left V 8 bases short and J 1 base short, with 15 bases between. CDR1 is DFQATT and CDR2 is SNEGSKA in the germline V gene (reference sequence). The CDR3 totals 13 residues. CDR3 coding DNA: TGCAGTAAGAGGGACTCGGATTCCTACGAGCAGTACTTC. Amino acid sequence: CSKRDSDSYEQYF.